The 18 T cell receptor beta chains in this list originate from one sample, sequenced in a study of regulatory T cells in long-lasting Graves disease. The sample's time point: newly diagnosed GD, antithyroid drugs for less than 3 months. Extracted PBMC RNA gave rise to the TCR library. Building of the TCR beta libraries involved iRepertoire HTBI primers and Arm-PCR of CDR3 regions. A single record per CDR3 protein comes from TCRdb applying MiXCR to the multiplex PCR reads. This sample carries about 500,000 distinct CDR3 sequences, 15% to 20% of them seen once, and the ten largest clones take about 12%. The data also belong to a second study, concerning T cells in Graves' hyperthyroidism and ophthalmopathy.

The material sequenced was peripheral blood mononuclear cells (PBMCs), taken at new diagnosis, from a patient treated with antithyroid drugs. All receptors come from a man aged 40-55 years with Graves disease.

The chain recombines TRBV6-7 with TRBJ1-1; D uncertain. TRBV6-7 is filed as an ORF, its function uncertain. V lost 8 bases, J lost 2 bases, and 6 bases lay in between. The CDR3 sequence is 11 residues long. The CDR3 nucleotides are TGTGCCAGCGCCAAAAACACTGAAGCTTTCTTT. This gives the protein CASAKNTEAFF.

This clonotype was observed many times. The rearrangement joins TRBV2 to TRBJ2-1; D perhaps matches TRBD2 (5 bases). CDR1 SNHLY and CDR2 FYNNEI come from the germline V gene. The V gene lost 7 bases and the J gene lost 5 bases, with 12 bases spanning the gap. The CDR3 consists of 13 residues. In DNA form, the CDR3 reads TGTGCCAGCATCGGACTCGTAGACAATGAGCAGTTCTTC. It yields the protein CASIGLVDNEQFF.

This clonotype was counted ten times or more. The genes are TRBV7-8 and TRBJ2-1; no reliable D call. V was shortened by 2 bases and J by 0 bases, with 8 bases between the two germline ends. CDR3 length: 15 amino acids. The germline V gene encodes CDR1 SGHVS and CDR2 FQNEAQ. CDR3 coding DNA: TGTGCCAGCAGCTTACAAGGATACTCCTACAATGAGCAGTTCTTC. Translated: CASSLQGYSYNEQFF. Full variable domain (rest looked up from reference TRBV7-8 and TRBJ2-1): GAGVSQSPRYKVAKRGQDVALRCDPISGHVSLFWYQQALGQGPEFLTYFQNEAQLDKSGLPSDRFFAERPEGSVSTLKIQRTQQEDSAVYLCASSLQGYSYNEQFFGPGTRLTVL.

In this sample, this clonotype turned up many times. The chain joins TRBV18 to TRBJ2-7, with 8 bases lining up with TRBD1. V shed 3 bases, J shed 5 bases, and the junction held 6 bases outside the gene matches. Germline values: CDR1 KGHSH, CDR2 LQKENI. This CDR3 is 14 amino acids long. Here the CDR3 DNA reads TGTGCCAGCTCACCTCAGGACAGGGACCACGAGCAGTACTTC. Its translation: CASSPQDRDHEQYF.

This clonotype was observed at least ten times. The chain carries TRBV11-2 and TRBJ2-3; D uncertain. The CDR3 runs to 12 residues. Trimming took 2 bases from V and 4 from J, leaving 4 bases between them. The germline CDR1 and CDR2 sequences are SGHAT and FQNNGV. CDR3 amino acids: CASSLNPDTQYF. The DNA of the CDR3 is TGTGCCAGCAGCTTAAATCCAGATACGCAGTATTTT.

This clonotype has at least ten counts. The chain links TRBV20-1 to TRBJ2-7, with 7 bases fitting TRBD1. Germline V lookup: CDR1 DFQATT, CDR2 SNEGSKA (reference sequence). The CDR3 contains 14 residues. J gave up 5 bases and V 5 bases, and 12 bases lay outside the gene matches. CDR3 sequence (DNA): TGCAGTGCTGGGGACAGAGGAACTGACGACGAGCAGTACTTC. This translates into CSAGDRGTDDEQYF.

This clonotype was recorded a few times. The chain combines TRBV7-9 with TRBJ2-1, with D hard to call. Germline-derived CDR1 and CDR2 are SEHNR and FQNEAQ (reference sequence). The CDR3 runs to 14 residues. V was clipped by 7 bases and J by 9 bases, with 19 bases between them. The CDR3: CASTSSGGLAEQFF. Written as DNA, the CDR3 is TGTGCCAGCACATCATCTGGTGGGCTCGCTGAGCAGTTCTTC.

This clonotype came up many times. The genes are TRBV28 and TRBJ1-1, with D hard to call. Germline values: CDR1 MDHEN, CDR2 SYDVKM. The V gene lost 6 bases and the J gene lost 5 bases, with 10 bases spanning the gap. This CDR3 contains 12 residues. The CDR3 nucleotides read TGTGCCAGCAGCCCTTCCGGGACTGAAGCTTTCTTT. It codes for CASSPSGTEAFF.

This clonotype has a count of ten or more. This chain uses TRBV20-1 with TRBJ2-3; 7 bases map to TRBD1. Germline-derived CDR1 and CDR2 are DFQATT and SNEGSKA (reference sequence). This CDR3 contains 16 residues. V lost 3 bases, J lost 4 bases, and 13 bases stayed unmatched. CDR3 protein: CSARIVTGAGADTQYF. DNA of the CDR3: TGCAGTGCTAGGATCGTTACAGGGGCGGGCGCAGATACGCAGTATTTT.

The chain uses TRBV20-1 and TRBJ2-3; D might be TRBD2 (6 bases). Germline V CDR1 and CDR2: DFQATT, SNEGSKA (reference sequence). The V gene lost 0 bases and the J gene lost 7 bases, with 17 bases spanning the gap. The CDR3 spans 15 residues. CDR3 bases: TGCAGTGCTAGAGATTGGACGGGAGTGGGAAATACGCAGTATTTT. Translation gives CSARDWTGVGNTQYF.

This clonotype was counted between two and nine times. V gene TRBV6-2 or TRBV6-3 combines with J gene TRBJ2-7; no clear D. V was shortened by 0 bases and J by 0 bases, with 9 bases between the two germline ends. Germline CDR1 and CDR2: MNHEY and SVGEGT. The CDR3 totals 15 residues. The CDR3 reads CASSYSSRFSYEQYF. DNA for the CDR3: TGTGCCAGCAGTTACTCGAGTCGCTTCTCCTACGAGCAGTACTTC.

Here the CDR3 reads CASSENRGRSETQYF. DNA for the CDR3: TGTGCCAGCAGTGAGAACAGGGGGCGTTCAGAGACCCAGTACTTC. The chain joins TRBV25-1 to TRBJ2-5, with 9 positions matching TRBD1. CDR3 length: 15 amino acids. The junction had 6 bases not matched to a gene; V was cut back by 3 bases and J by 4 bases. The V gene's germline CDR1 is MGHDK and CDR2 SYGVNS.

This clonotype has at least ten counts. The rearrangement joins TRBV5-6 to TRBJ2-7; 10 bases match TRBD1. Trimming cost V 1 base and J 1 base; bases outside gene matches: 5. The CDR3 totals 16 residues. Germline values: CDR1 SGHDT, CDR2 YYEEEE. The CDR3 coding sequence is TGTGCCAGCAGCTTGACAGACAGGGGGCCGTCCTACGAGCAGTACTTC. Protein sequence: CASSLTDRGPSYEQYF. The full variable domain, in which reference TRBV5-6 and TRBJ2-7 provide the parts outside the CDR3, is DAGVTQSPTHLIKTRGQQVTLRCSPKSGHDTVSWYQQALGQGPQFIFQYYEEEERQRGNFPDRFSGHQFPNYSSELNVNALLLGDSALYLCASSLTDRGPSYEQYFGPGTRLTVT.

This clonotype was counted at least ten times. The genes are TRBV6-2 or TRBV6-3 and TRBJ2-5; 7 bases line up with TRBD2. Germline CDR1 reads MNHEY; CDR2 reads SVGEGT. The length of the CDR3 is 13 residues. J lost 4 bases, V lost 6 bases, and 5 bases had no gene match. CDR3 protein: CASRMTSRETQYF. DNA of the CDR3: TGTGCCAGCAGGATGACTAGCCGAGAGACCCAGTACTTC.

This clonotype was detected many times. The chain combines TRBV3-1 with TRBJ2-1, with 7 bases identical to TRBD2. The V and J ends lost 5 bases and 8 bases, in that order; junction bases with no gene match: 12. Germline CDR1 LGHDT, CDR2 YNNKEL (reference sequence). This CDR3 has 15 amino acids. The CDR3 nucleotides are TGTGCCAGCAGCACCAGTCGCGGGAGTTTCGATGAGCAGTTCTTC. Translation gives CASSTSRGSFDEQFF.

In its sample, this clonotype was seen many times. A junction boundary mismatches the germline segment, possibly from a read error. This chain links TRBV5-1 with TRBJ1-1; D is unclear. Germline CDR1 SGHRS, CDR2 YFSETQ. The CDR3 is 14 amino acids. In nucleotides, the CDR3 is TGTGCCAGCAGCTCGGCGGGGTTTAACACTGAAGCTTTCTTT. Protein product: CASSSAGFNTEAFF.

This clonotype was found a few times. This chain links TRBV19 with TRBJ2-1, with TRBD2 identical over 9 bases. This CDR3 contains 19 residues. J gave up 0 bases and V 7 bases, and 16 bases lay outside the gene matches. Germline assignment: CDR1 LNHDA and CDR2 SQIVND (reference sequence). CDR3 protein: CASKTLAGFLLCSYNEQFF. The CDR3 nucleotides are TGTGCCAGTAAAACCCTAGCGGGATTCCTCCTTTGCTCCTACAATGAGCAGTTCTTC.

This clonotype has at least ten counts. The chain is built from TRBV6-1 and TRBJ1-1, with a tentative D call TRBD1 (6 bases). The CDR3 covers 14 residues. From germline, CDR1 is MNHNS and CDR2 SASEGT. Trimming shortened V by 1 base and J by 7 bases, and 13 bases separated the two germline ends. DNA of the CDR3: TGTGCCAGCAGTGAAGGATTGGACAGCCTTGAAGCTTTCTTT. It specifies CASSEGLDSLEAFF.